The TCR beta chain described here comes from a study of blood T cells in healthy people across ages. Overall study findings and caveats: Per million T cells, the diversity of TCR beta decreased roughly linearly as age advanced.

Remarks on this clonotype: Antigen unknown.

Trimming took off 6 bases at V and 0 bases at J, with 17 bases between the two ends. This CDR3 has 16 amino acids. The germline CDR1 and CDR2 sequences are MNHEY and SVGEGT. Primers used in a second PCR of roughly 6 to 11 cycles were a sample-barcoded 5' primer and a J-beta primer mix. At least 3 million CDR3-containing paired-end reads were obtained per sample. TCRdb recomputed calls from the 5' RACE reads with MiXCR, one row per CDR3 protein. This table holds roughly 1.5 million distinct CDR3 sequences, 35% to 45% found once. The TCR sequence derives from a young woman in good health. Sequences were obtained from blood. The chain uses TRBV6-2 or TRBV6-3 and TRBJ1-1; D is unclear. Here the CDR3 DNA reads TGTGCCAGCAGCCCCCCGCAGAGCCTCATGAACACTGAAGCTTTCTTT. It yields the protein CASSPPQSLMNTEAFF.